This T cell receptor beta chain was sequenced for a study of technical replicates of blood from four donors. The CDR3 runs 16 residues. Germline CDR1 and CDR2: MDHEN and SYDVKM. V lost 3 bases and J lost 6, with 20 bases in between. Only in-frame clones appear in the TCRdb table, and some are missing; sequencing was by immunoSEQ multiplex PCR. Of roughly 65,000 clones listed, approximately 88% were seen once; the top ten hold 4% to 5%. The clonotype was recovered from a human donor in good health. Some clones in this sample may be carry-over from other donors' samples. The sequenced sample was PBMCs. V is TRBV28 and J is TRBJ1-2; perhaps TRBD1 as D (6 bases). The CDR3 DNA sequence: TGTGCCAGCAGTTTTATCGGGACACCACGAGGGGATGGCTACACCTTC. Its translation is CASSFIGTPRGDGYTF.